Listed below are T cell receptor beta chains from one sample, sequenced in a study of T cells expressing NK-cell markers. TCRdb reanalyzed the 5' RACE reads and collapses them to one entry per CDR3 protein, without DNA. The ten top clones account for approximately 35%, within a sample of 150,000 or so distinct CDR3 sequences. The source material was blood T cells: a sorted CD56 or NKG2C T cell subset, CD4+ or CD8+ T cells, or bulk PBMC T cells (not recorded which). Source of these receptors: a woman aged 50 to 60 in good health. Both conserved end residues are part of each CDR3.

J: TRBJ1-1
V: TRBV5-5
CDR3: CASSSPEEGVINTEAFF

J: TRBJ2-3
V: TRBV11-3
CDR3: CARHSPQSTDTQYF

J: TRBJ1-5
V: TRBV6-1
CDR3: CASSEDGASNQPQHF

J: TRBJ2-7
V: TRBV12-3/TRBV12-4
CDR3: CASSGTGKPYEQYF

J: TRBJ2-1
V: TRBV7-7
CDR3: CASSLFAGGPRDEQFF

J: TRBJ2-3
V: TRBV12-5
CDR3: CASGTGADTQYF

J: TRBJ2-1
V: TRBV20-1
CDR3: CSAPWTSGNEQFF

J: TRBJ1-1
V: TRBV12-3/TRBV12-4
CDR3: CASNRGRGMNTEAFF

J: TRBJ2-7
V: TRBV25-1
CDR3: CASSEWGSSYEQYF

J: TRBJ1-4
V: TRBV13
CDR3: CASSSPGTQREKLFF

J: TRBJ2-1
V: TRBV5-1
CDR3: CASSVERASLSYNEQFF

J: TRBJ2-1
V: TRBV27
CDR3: CASSPFGNNEQFF

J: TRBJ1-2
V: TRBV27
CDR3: CASRPLTGFYGYTF

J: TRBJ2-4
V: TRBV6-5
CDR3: CASSNLGQGDKNIQYF

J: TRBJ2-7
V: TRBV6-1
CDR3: CASSEGAGAIYEQYF

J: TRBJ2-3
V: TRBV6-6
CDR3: CASSSTAGAVDTQYF

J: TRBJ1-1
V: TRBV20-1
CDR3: CSARDFPVEAFF

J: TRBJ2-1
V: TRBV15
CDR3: CATSRDPSLNEQFF

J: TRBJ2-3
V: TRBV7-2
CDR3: CASSLARDSPSTDTQYF

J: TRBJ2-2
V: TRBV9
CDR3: CASSVAARTGGPVDTGELFF

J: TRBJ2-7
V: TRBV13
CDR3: CASTRLAEPYEQYF

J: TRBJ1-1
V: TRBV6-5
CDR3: CASSYGGVGPEAFF

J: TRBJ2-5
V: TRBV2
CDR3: CASIGSGNEQETQYF

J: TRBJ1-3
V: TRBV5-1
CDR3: CASSFFVFGGGEISGNTIYF

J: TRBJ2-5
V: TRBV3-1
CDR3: CASSQDGGTQETQYF

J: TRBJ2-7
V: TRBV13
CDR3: CASSFIGSSYEQYF

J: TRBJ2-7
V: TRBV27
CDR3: CASSLEHTGGPSYEQYF

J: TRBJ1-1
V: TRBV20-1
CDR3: CSARAPNRGPRRYTEAFF

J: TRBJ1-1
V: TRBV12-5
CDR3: CASGETGYTEAFF

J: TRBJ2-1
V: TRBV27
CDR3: CASSLAVPPVNEQFF